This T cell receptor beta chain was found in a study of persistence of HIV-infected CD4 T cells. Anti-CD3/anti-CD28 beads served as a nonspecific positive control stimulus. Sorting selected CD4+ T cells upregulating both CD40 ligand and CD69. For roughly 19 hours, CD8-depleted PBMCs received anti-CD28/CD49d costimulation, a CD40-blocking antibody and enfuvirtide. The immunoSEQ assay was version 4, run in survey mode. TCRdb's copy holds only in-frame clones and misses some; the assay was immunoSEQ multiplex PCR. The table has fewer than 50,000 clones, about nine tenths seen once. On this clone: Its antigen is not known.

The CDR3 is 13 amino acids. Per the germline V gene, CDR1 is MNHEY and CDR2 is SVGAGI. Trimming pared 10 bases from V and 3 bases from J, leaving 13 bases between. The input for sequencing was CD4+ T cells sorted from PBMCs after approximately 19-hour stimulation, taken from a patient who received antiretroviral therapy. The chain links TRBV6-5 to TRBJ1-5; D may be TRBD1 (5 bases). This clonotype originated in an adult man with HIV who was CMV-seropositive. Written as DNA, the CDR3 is TGTGCCACGGGGCCGGATAACAATCAGCCCCAGCATTTT. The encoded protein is CATGPDNNQPQHF.